One T cell receptor beta chain is described in this entry. The target antigen is unknown. The sample comes from a study of OX40 agonist ivuxolimab in advanced cancers. As for the study in general: Dose-escalation cases comprised hepatocellular carcinoma, melanoma, renal cell or head and neck cancer. Among those treated, three patients had partial responses, one with hepatocellular carcinoma and two with cutaneous melanoma. Study-wide findings and caveats: The study did not work out the antigen specificity of the expanded peripheral T cells.

The assay was immunoSEQ multiplex PCR, and TCRdb's table has in-frame clones only and misses some. The profile covers roughly 77,000 clones, with approximately 92% appearing a single time and about 0.61% taken by the ten largest. This specimen consisted of CD4+ or CD8+ T cells sorted from blood, obtained in a trial of the OX40 agonist ivuxolimab. The receptor's source is an adult with an advanced solid tumor such as melanoma, head and neck, liver or kidney cancer.

Here the CDR3 DNA reads TGTGCCAGCAGTGAACCCGGCCCCGGGGGCGAAAAACTGTTTTTT. Protein: CASSEPGPGGEKLFF. J is TRBJ1-4 and V is TRBV25-1; D possibly corresponds to TRBD1 (6 bases). The V gene lost 2 bases and the J gene lost 8 bases, with 15 bases spanning the gap. From germline, CDR1 is MGHDK and CDR2 SYGVNS. This CDR3 comprises 15 residues.